In this sample, the clone carrying this T cell receptor (beta chain) turned up a few times. The antigen is not known. TCRdb fed the 5' RACE reads into MiXCR, producing one record per CDR3 protein. The sample carries some 900,000 distinct CDR3 sequences, 12% recorded once. Germline assignment: CDR1 SGHRS and CDR2 YFSETQ. The CDR3 has 15 residues. V trimming: 3 bases; J trimming: 3 bases; junction bases outside the gene matches: 2. The data originate from a study of identical twins. Study outcomes and limitations: While abundant cord blood beta clonotypes carried fewer insertions, memory repertoires showed no such pattern. Alpha sequences that were out-of-frame and twin-shared showed an excess of low generation probability.

This sample also appeared in a second study, on yellow fever vaccine responses in identical twins.

This chain uses TRBV5-1 with TRBJ1-5; 11 bases line up with TRBD1. Sequencing was performed on PBMCs. The sequence was collected from a woman between 18 and 30 years old in good health. The CDR3 sequence: CASSSGQGDNQPQHF. The CDR3, as DNA: TGCGCCAGCAGCTCGGGACAGGGGGACAATCAGCCCCAGCATTTT.